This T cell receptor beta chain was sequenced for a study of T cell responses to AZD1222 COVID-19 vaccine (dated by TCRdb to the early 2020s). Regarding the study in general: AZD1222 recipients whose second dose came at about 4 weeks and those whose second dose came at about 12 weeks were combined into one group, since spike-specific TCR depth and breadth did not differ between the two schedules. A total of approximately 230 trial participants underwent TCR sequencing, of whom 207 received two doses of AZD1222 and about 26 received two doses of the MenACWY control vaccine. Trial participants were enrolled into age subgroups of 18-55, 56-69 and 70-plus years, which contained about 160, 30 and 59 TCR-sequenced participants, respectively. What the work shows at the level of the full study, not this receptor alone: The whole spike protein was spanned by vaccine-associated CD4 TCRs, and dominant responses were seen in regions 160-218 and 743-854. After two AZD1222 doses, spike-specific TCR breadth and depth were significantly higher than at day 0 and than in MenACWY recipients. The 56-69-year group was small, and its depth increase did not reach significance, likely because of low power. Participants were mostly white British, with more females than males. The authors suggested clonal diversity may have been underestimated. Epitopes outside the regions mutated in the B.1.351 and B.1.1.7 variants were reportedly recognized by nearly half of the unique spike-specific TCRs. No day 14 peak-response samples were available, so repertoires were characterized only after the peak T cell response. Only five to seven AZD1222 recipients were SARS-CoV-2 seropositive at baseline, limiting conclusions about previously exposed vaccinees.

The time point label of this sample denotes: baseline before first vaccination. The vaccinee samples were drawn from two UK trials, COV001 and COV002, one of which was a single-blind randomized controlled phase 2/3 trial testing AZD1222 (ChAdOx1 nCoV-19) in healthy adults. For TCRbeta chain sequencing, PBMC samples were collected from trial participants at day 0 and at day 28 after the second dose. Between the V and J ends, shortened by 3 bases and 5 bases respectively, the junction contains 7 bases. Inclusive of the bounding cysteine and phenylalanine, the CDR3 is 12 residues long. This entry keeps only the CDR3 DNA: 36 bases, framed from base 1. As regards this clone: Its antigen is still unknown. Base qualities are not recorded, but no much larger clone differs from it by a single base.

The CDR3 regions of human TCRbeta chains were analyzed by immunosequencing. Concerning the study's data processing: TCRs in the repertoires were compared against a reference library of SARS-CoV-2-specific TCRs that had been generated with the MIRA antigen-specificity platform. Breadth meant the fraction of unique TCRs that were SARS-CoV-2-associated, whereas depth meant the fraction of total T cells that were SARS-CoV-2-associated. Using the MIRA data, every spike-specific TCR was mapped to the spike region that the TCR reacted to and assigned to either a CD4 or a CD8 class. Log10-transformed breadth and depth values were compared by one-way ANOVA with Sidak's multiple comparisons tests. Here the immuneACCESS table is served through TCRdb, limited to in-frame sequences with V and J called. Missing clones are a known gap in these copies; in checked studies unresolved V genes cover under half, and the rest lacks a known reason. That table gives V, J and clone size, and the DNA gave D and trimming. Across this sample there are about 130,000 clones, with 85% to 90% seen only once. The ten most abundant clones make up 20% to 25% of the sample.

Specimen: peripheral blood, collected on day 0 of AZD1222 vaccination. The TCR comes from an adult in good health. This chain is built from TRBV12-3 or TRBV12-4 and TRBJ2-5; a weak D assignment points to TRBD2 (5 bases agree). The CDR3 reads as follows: CASSFWRETQYF. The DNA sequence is TGTGCCAGCAGTTTCTGGAGGGAGACCCAGTACTTC.